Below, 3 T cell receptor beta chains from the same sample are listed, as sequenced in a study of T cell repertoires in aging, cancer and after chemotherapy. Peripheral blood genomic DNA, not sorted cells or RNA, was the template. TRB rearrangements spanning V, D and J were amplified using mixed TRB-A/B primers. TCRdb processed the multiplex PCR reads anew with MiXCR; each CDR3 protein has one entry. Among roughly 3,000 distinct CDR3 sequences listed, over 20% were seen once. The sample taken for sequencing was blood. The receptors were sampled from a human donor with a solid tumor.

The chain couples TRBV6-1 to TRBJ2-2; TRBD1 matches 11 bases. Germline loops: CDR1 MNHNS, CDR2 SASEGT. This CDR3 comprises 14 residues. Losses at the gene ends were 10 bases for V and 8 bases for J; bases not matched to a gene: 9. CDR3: CATTGQGDSGELFF. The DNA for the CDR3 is TGTGCCACGACGGGACAGGGGGACAGTGGGGAGCTGTTTTTT.

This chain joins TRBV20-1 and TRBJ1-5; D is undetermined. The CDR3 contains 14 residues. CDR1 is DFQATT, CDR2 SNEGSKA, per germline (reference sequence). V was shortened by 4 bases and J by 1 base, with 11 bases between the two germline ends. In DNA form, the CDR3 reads TGCAGTGCTATCAGCGTACTCAGCAATCAGCCCCAGCATTTT. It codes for CSAISVLSNQPQHF.

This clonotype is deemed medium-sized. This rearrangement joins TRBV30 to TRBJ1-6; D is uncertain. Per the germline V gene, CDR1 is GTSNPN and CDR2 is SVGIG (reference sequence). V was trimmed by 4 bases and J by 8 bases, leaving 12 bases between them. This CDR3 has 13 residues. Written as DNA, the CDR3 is TGTGCCTGGAATAGGGAGAATTATTCACCCCTCCACTTT. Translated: CAWNRENYSPLHF.